One and the same sample provided the 29 T cell receptor beta chains below, sequenced in a study of cytomegalovirus exposure and HLA in healthy donors. Sequenced by immunoSEQ multiplex PCR; TCRdb stores in-frame clones only, minus some. This repertoire shows 150,000 to 200,000 clones, 80% to 90% found once; its top ten account for roughly 1.2%. The sample comprised PBMCs. The receptors were sampled from a woman in her twenties or thirties in good health and CMV-seronegative.

The chain recombines TRBV2 with TRBJ2-7; 14 positions match TRBD2. CDR1 and CDR2 (germline): SNHLY, FYNNEI. Trimming removed 5 bases from V and 13 bases from J; junction bases left unmatched: 7. The CDR3 extends over 13 amino acids. CDR3 loop: CASSTGLAGALYF. In DNA, the CDR3 is TGTGCCAGCAGTACGGGACTAGCGGGAGCCCTTTACTTC.

The chain has TRBV5-1 and TRBJ2-2; 11 positions agree with TRBD2. The V gene's germline CDR1 is SGHRS and CDR2 YFSETQ. CDR3 size: 18 residues. V was pared by 2 bases and J by 2 bases, with 8 bases of the junction left unmatched. CDR3 nucleotides: TGCGCCAGCAGCTTCCACGGGACTAGCGGCTTAAACACCGGGGAGCTGTTTTTT. This sequence encodes CASSFHGTSGLNTGELFF.

The chain has TRBV19 and TRBJ2-7, with TRBD1 as a possible D gene (6 bases). CDR1 LNHDA and CDR2 SQIVND come from the germline V gene (reference sequence). CDR3 length: 14 amino acids. The ends were cut back, 1 base at V and 4 bases at J, with 11 bases in the middle. The CDR3: CASSIANGQYEQYF. The CDR3 DNA follows: TGTGCCAGTAGTATAGCCAATGGACAGTACGAGCAGTACTTC. Full variable domain (rest looked up from reference TRBV19 and TRBJ2-7): DGGITQSPKYLFRKEGQNVTLSCEQNLNHDAMYWYRQDPGQGLRLIYYSQIVNDFQKGDIAEGYSVSREKKESFPLTVTSAQKNPTAFYLCASSIANGQYEQYFGPGTRLTVT.

CDR3 in amino acids: CASSLLRSDRGQDEQFF. The DNA for the CDR3 is TGCGCCAGCAGCCTACTTAGGTCGGACAGGGGCCAGGATGAGCAGTTCTTC. This chain uses TRBV4-1 with TRBJ2-1, with 9 positions matching TRBD1. CDR1 and CDR2 from the germline V gene are MGHRA and YSYEKL. The CDR3 totals 17 residues. After removal of 4 bases from V and 8 bases from J, the junction contained 15 bases not matched to a gene.

This chain joins TRBV11-3 and TRBJ2-1, with TRBD2 identical over 10 bases. The CDR3 runs to 15 residues. The germline CDR1 and CDR2 sequences are SGHNT and YENEEA. The V and J ends lost 2 bases and 6 bases, in that order; junction bases with no gene match: 4. The CDR3: CASSLRSSGSNEQFF. In DNA form, the CDR3 reads TGTGCCAGCAGCTTAAGGTCTAGCGGGAGCAATGAGCAGTTCTTC. Variable domain in full (rest from reference TRBV11-3 and TRBJ2-1): EAGVVQSPRYKIIEKKQPVAFWCNPISGHNTLYWYLQNLGQGPELLIRYENEEAVDDSQLPKDRFSAERLKGVDSTLKIQPAELGDSAVYLCASSLRSSGSNEQFFGPGTRLTVL.

The genes are TRBV19 and TRBJ2-1; D might be TRBD1 (7 bases). From germline, CDR1 is LNHDA and CDR2 SQIVND (reference sequence). The CDR3 is made up of 15 amino acids. V was pared by 8 bases and J by 6 bases, with 20 bases between. CDR3 DNA: TGTGCCAGTGGGGCCCGCAGGGGGAGGCCCAATGAGCAGTTCTTC. This encodes CASGARRGRPNEQFF.

The rearrangement links TRBV7-7 to TRBJ2-5; D is perhaps TRBD2 (6 bases). From germline, CDR1 is SSHAT and CDR2 FNYEAQ (reference sequence). V lost 5 bases, J lost 5 bases, and 15 bases lay in between. The CDR3 runs to 14 residues. The CDR3 spells CASSPGRHTETQYF. The DNA of the CDR3 is TGTGCCAGCAGCCCAGGGAGGCACACGGAGACCCAGTACTTC.

The chain employs TRBV29-1 and TRBJ1-5; D perhaps matches TRBD1 (5 bases). Germline assignment: CDR1 SQVTM and CDR2 ANQGSEA. With 3 bases removed from V and 5 bases from J, the gap between germline ends came to 14 bases. The CDR3 contains 14 residues. The CDR3 here is CSVETGGGDQPQHF. For the CDR3, the DNA is TGCAGCGTTGAGACGGGTGGGGGGGATCAGCCCCAGCATTTT.

The chain is built from TRBV29-1 and TRBJ2-1; D possibly corresponds to TRBD2 (6 bases). Deletions cut 0 bases from V and 7 bases from J, with 13 bases between. The CDR3 covers 14 residues. In germline, CDR1 is SQVTM, CDR2 ANQGSEA. CDR3 sequence: CSVEDRVGRNEQFF. CDR3 nucleotide sequence: TGCAGCGTTGAAGATAGGGTGGGGAGGAATGAGCAGTTCTTC.

The V gene is TRBV7-3, the J gene TRBJ2-1; 11 bases are a match to TRBD1. This CDR3 is 15 amino acids long. V lost 5 bases and J lost 3; bases outside the gene matches: 3. Germline V gene sequence: CDR1 SGHTA, CDR2 FQGTGA. Here the CDR3 DNA reads TGTGCCAGCAGCGCCGGGACAGGGGGCTACAATGAGCAGTTCTTC. Translation: CASSAGTGGYNEQFF.

This clone was seen a handful of times. Within the sample, other DNA sequences also encode this same CDR3. V and J are TRBV2 and TRBJ1-2, with 7 bases lining up with TRBD1. This CDR3 is 15 amino acids long. Per the germline V gene, CDR1 is SNHLY and CDR2 is FYNNEI. V trimming: 2 bases; J trimming: 2 bases; junction bases outside the gene matches: 5. The CDR3 coding sequence is TGTGCCAGCAGTGAATTTGGCAGGGGGAACTATGGCTACACCTTC. Its protein is CASSEFGRGNYGYTF.

This sequence joins TRBV7-9 and TRBJ2-2, with TRBD2 matching over 11 bases. CDR3 length equals 18 residues. The V and J ends lost 2 bases and 1 base, in that order; junction bases with no gene match: 6. The germline gives CDR1 SEHNR, CDR2 FQNEAQ (reference sequence). CDR3 residues: CASSLLLAGVENTGELFF. The CDR3 nucleotides are TGTGCCAGCAGCTTATTACTAGCGGGAGTGGAGAACACCGGGGAGCTGTTTTTT.

The chain recombines TRBV4-2 with TRBJ2-7, with D perhaps TRBD2 (6 bases). V lost 0 bases, J lost 6 bases, and 15 bases lay in between. This CDR3 region has 15 residues. In germline, CDR1 is LGHNA, CDR2 YNFKEQ. The CDR3: CASSQDGMGGVEQYF. CDR3 nucleotide sequence: TGTGCCAGCAGCCAAGATGGGATGGGCGGGGTCGAGCAGTACTTC.

This sequence joins TRBV6-1 and TRBJ1-4; 8 bases map to TRBD1. After removal of 1 base from V and 10 bases from J, the junction contained 5 bases not matched to a gene. Germline lookup yields CDR1 MNHNS and CDR2 SASEGT. The CDR3 consists of 14 residues. The CDR3 sequence is CASSEGLGQGKLFF. DNA for the CDR3: TGTGCCAGCAGTGAAGGGTTAGGACAGGGAAAACTGTTTTTT.

V usage is TRBV5-1 and J usage is TRBJ1-6, with 11 bases aligning to TRBD1. Germline assignment: CDR1 SGHRS and CDR2 YFSETQ. V was clipped by 4 bases and J by 9 bases; unmatched bases: 6. The CDR3 sequence is 15 residues long. DNA for the CDR3: TGCGCCAGCAGCCCGCAGGGGACAGGGGGTTCACCCCTCCACTTT. Translated, it gives CASSPQGTGGSPLHF.

The CDR3 DNA reads TGTGCCACCATTAGCCTCGGTCAAGCTTTCTTT. Protein: CATISLGQAFF. This rearrangement joins TRBV27 to TRBJ1-1; D gene uncertain. This CDR3 is built from 11 residues. V dropped 10 bases and J dropped 9 bases, with 15 bases sitting between them. CDR1 is MNHEY, CDR2 SMNVEV, per germline (reference sequence).

This chain connects TRBV5-1 to TRBJ2-7; 8 positions agree with TRBD1. The CDR3 has 16 residues. The V segment lost 1 base and the J segment 6 bases; nucleotides outside the gene matches: 12. Per germline, CDR1 SGHRS and CDR2 YFSETQ. The CDR3 loop reads CASSLPDRGGLIEQYF. CDR3 sequence (DNA): TGCGCCAGCAGCTTGCCTGACAGGGGCGGACTTATCGAGCAGTACTTC.

The rearrangement links TRBV15 to TRBJ2-7; weak D call: TRBD2 (5 bases). Germline values: CDR1 LNHNV, CDR2 YYDKDF (reference sequence). The ends were cut back, 4 bases at V and 6 bases at J, with 13 bases in the middle. The CDR3 is 13 amino acids. The CDR3 DNA reads TGTGCCACCAGCAAGGTGTCGGGGTTCGAGCAGTACTTC. It yields the protein CATSKVSGFEQYF. The full variable domain, with the rest looked up from reference TRBV15 and TRBJ2-7, is DAMVIQNPRYQVTQFGKPVTLSCSQTLNHNVMYWYQQKSSQAPKLLFHYYDKDFNNEADTPDNFQSRRPNTSFCFLDIRSPGLGDTAMYLCATSKVSGFEQYFGPGTRLTVT.

The chain combines TRBV6-6 with TRBJ1-1; 7 bases align to TRBD1. V dropped 10 bases and J dropped 2; count of bases not matched to a gene: 10. This CDR3 is 14 amino acids long. The germline gives CDR1 MNHNY, CDR2 SVGAGI (reference sequence). CDR3 DNA: TGTGCCACCATCGACAGGGACCTAAACACTGAAGCTTTCTTT. It encodes CATIDRDLNTEAFF.

The rearrangement joins TRBV15 to TRBJ1-2, with D unresolved. CDR1 LNHNV and CDR2 YYDKDF come from the germline V gene (reference sequence). V lost 0 bases to trimming and J lost 0 bases, with 5 bases between them. The CDR3 consists of 14 residues. CDR3 amino acids: CATSRDSTNYGYTF. CDR3 bases: TGTGCCACCAGCAGAGACAGTACTAACTATGGCTACACCTTC.

V gene TRBV15 combines with J gene TRBJ2-3, with 11 bases that match TRBD1. Germline CDR1 and CDR2: LNHNV and YYDKDF (reference sequence). V lost 6 bases and J lost 4; bases outside the gene matches: 9. The CDR3 sequence is 16 residues long. CDR3 region: CATRGTRTGGADTQYF. CDR3 nucleotide sequence: TGTGCCACCAGGGGTACCAGGACAGGGGGCGCAGATACGCAGTATTTT.

V gene TRBV11-3 combines with J gene TRBJ1-6; 7 nucleotides agree with TRBD1. The germline gives CDR1 SGHNT, CDR2 YENEEA. The CDR3 has 14 amino acids. V lost 3 bases, J lost 7 bases, and 3 bases stayed unmatched. The CDR3 reads CASSFGQVNSPLHF. CDR3 bases: TGTGCCAGCAGCTTTGGACAGGTCAATTCACCCCTCCACTTT.

The chain has TRBV7-2 and TRBJ2-7; D unclear. Looked up from germline, CDR1 is SGHTA and CDR2 is FQGNSA. The length of the CDR3 is 14 residues. V lost 4 bases and J lost 3, with 13 bases in between. CDR3 bases: TGTGCCAGCAGCTACGGGTCCCTCAACTACGAGCAGTACTTC. It encodes CASSYGSLNYEQYF.

The chain uses TRBV5-4 and TRBJ2-3; 7 bases are a match to TRBD2. CDR1 SGHNT and CDR2 YYREEE come from the germline V gene (reference sequence). Unmatched junction bases numbered 5, after V lost 2 bases and J lost 5 bases. CDR3 length equals 14 residues. CDR3 nucleotides: TGTGCCAGCAGCTTTCTAGCGGAGGAAGATACGCAGTATTTT. This translates into CASSFLAEEDTQYF.

The rearrangement joins TRBV27 to TRBJ2-5; D is perhaps TRBD2 (7 bases). Germline-derived CDR1 and CDR2 are MNHEY and SMNVEV (reference sequence). V was cut by 5 bases and J by 4 bases, with 23 bases left in between. This CDR3 contains 17 residues. The CDR3 reads CASSGLGFRGAGETQYF. The DNA of the CDR3 is TGTGCCAGCAGTGGCCTCGGTTTTCGGGGGGCAGGAGAGACCCAGTACTTC.

The chain employs TRBV29-1 and TRBJ1-5; a weak D match, TRBD1 (6 bases). Germline V CDR1 and CDR2: SQVTM, ANQGSEA. V was pared by 1 base and J by 3 bases, with 7 bases between. There are 13 residues in the CDR3. In nucleotides, the CDR3 is TGCAGCGTTGAAGGGGGGCCCAATCAGCCCCAGCATTTT. This sequence encodes CSVEGGPNQPQHF.

The rearrangement joins TRBV27 to TRBJ2-2, with 9 bases that match TRBD2. There are 14 residues in the CDR3. The germline CDR1 and CDR2 sequences are MNHEY and SMNVEV (reference sequence). With 7 bases clipped from V and 4 bases from J, the junction kept 4 bases outside the gene matches. In DNA, the CDR3 is TGTGCCAGCACCTGGCGGGGGGGCACCGGGGAGCTGTTTTTT. Translating gives CASTWRGGTGELFF.

This clone was seen only once. The CDR3 DNA reads as TGCGCCAGCAGTGGGGTCAGGGACTACGAGCAGTACTTC. Its protein is CASSGVRDYEQYF. This chain uses TRBV10-1 with TRBJ2-7, with D possibly TRBD1 on 5 matching bases. Germline lookup yields CDR1 WNHNN and CDR2 SYGVQD (reference sequence). CDR3 length equals 13 residues. V was shortened by 4 bases and J by 3 bases, with 10 bases between the two germline ends.

CDR3 bases: TGTGCCAGCAGTCGACAGGGCCCCTACGAGCAGTACTTC. Protein: CASSRQGPYEQYF. This chain joins TRBV6-5 and TRBJ2-7; 7 bases align to TRBD1. Germline CDR1 and CDR2: MNHEY and SVGAGI. Unmatched junction bases numbered 3, after V lost 5 bases and J lost 2 bases. The length of the CDR3 is 13 residues.